This TCR beta chain was recovered during a study of blood T cell repertoires in COVID-19. The CDR3 runs 16 residues. Germline V gene sequence: CDR1 SNHLY, CDR2 FYNNEI. V was clipped by 6 bases and J by 8 bases; unmatched bases: 18. Generated by immunoSEQ multiplex PCR, the TCRdb table keeps only in-frame clones and is missing some. The table shows 400,000 or so clones, with 89% occurring only once. The sequenced material came from peripheral blood. This sequence joins TRBV2 and TRBJ1-2; 7 bases map to TRBD1. The TCR originated in a woman aged 40 to 50 with COVID-19, enrolled during active disease. The CDR3 DNA is TGTGCCAGCAGGCTGGACAGGACCCCACTCTTGTGGGGCTACACCTTC. It translates to CASRLDRTPLLWGYTF.